The entry that follows covers one T cell receptor beta chain sequence. The data belong to a study of T cell responses to AZD1222 COVID-19 vaccine. Germline V lookup: CDR1 MNHNY, CDR2 SVGAGI (reference sequence). Trimming stripped 2 bases from V and 8 bases from J, with 6 bases between. CDR3 size: 12 residues. The assay was immunoSEQ multiplex PCR, and TCRdb's table has in-frame clones only and misses some. Of tens of thousands of clones in the sample, 80% to 95% were seen once. The V call is TRBV6-6, the J call TRBJ2-2, with D uncertain. The source material was peripheral blood, sampled on day 0 of MenACWY control vaccination. The origin of this receptor is an adult in good health. Here the CDR3 DNA reads TGTGCCAGCAGTTACGAGTCTGGGGAGCTGTTTTTT. The encoded protein is CASSYESGELFF.